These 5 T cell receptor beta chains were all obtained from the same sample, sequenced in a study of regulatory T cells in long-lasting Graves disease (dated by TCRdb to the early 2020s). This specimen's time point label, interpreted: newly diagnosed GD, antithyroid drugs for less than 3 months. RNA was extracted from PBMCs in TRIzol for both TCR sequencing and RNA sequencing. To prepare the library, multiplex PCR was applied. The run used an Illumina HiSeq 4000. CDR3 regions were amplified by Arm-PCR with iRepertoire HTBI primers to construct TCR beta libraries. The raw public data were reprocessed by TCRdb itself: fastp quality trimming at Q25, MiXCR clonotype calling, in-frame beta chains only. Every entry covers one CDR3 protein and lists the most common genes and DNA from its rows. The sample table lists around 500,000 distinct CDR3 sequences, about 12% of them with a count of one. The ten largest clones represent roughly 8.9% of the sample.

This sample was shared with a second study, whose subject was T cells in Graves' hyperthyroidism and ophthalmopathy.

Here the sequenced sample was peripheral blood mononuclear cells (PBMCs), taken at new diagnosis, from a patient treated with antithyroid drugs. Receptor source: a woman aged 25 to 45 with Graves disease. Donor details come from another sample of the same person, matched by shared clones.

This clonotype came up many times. This CDR3 is CATSGGETQYF. CDR3 DNA: TGTGCCACCAGTGGAGGCGAGACCCAGTACTTC. The chain links TRBV24-1 to TRBJ2-5; no reliable D call. Germline CDR1 is KGHDR and CDR2 is SFDVKD. The V and J ends lost 5 bases and 5 bases respectively, with 5 bases between them. This CDR3 is built from 11 residues.

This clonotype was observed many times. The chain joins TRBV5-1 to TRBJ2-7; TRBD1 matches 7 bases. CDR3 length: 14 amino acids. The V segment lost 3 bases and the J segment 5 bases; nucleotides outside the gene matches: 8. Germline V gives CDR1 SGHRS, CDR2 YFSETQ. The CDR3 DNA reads TGCGCCAGCAGCTCCCGAGACAGGGACCACGAGCAGTACTTC. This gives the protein CASSSRDRDHEQYF.

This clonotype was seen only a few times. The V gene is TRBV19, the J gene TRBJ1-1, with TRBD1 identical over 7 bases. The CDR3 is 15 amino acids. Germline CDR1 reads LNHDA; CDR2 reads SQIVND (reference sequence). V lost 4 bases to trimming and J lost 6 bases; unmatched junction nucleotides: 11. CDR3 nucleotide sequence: TGTGCCAGTAGTACAAGGGGGCGCGTCTTGGCTGAAGCTTTCTTT. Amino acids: CASSTRGRVLAEAFF.

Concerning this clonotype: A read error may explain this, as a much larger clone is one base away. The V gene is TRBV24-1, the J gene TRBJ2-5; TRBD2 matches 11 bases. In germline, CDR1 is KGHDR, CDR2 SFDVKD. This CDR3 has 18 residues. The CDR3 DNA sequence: TGTGCCACCAGTGATTTGAATGCCCTAGCGGGAGGAAACAATGAGCAGCTCTTC. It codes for CATSDLNALAGGNNEQLF.

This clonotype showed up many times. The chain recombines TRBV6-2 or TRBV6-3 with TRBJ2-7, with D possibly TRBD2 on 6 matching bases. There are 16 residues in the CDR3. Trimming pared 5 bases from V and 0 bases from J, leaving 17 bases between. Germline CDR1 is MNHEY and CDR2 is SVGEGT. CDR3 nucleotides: TGTGCCAGCAGTGTGCGGTATGGGGGGAACTCCTACGAGCAGTACTTC. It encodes CASSVRYGGNSYEQYF.